This T cell receptor (beta chain) comes out of a study of blood T cell repertoires in COVID-19. At the level of the study: Both acute and convalescent COVID-19 samples were obtained from the United States, Italy and Spain.

Original analysis: Reference gene primers were amplified, and this amplification served to estimate nucleated cell counts. TCRdb's table, derived via immunoSEQ multiplex PCR, lists solely in-frame clones and lacks some. That table furnishes V, J and clone size, whereas the DNA furnished D and trimming. The data hold 150,000 to 200,000 clones, with around 82% observed a single time. All enrollees were about 18 to 89 years old and from 25 or so US areas. Categorization into cohorts depended on clinical history that participants reported. The V and J ends lost 3 bases and 8 bases, in that order; junction bases with no gene match: 12. The CDR3 length is 16 residues. Looked up from germline, CDR1 is MDHEN and CDR2 is SYDVKM.

The gene calls are TRBV28 and TRBJ1-2; TRBD1 matches 10 bases. The receptor comes from a woman aged 45 to 65 with acute COVID-19. Sequenced input: PBMCs or T cells enriched from blood (not recorded which). The CDR3 sequence is CASSLGLSTGGGGYTF. The CDR3 region has the DNA TGTGCCAGCAGTTTGGGGCTATCGACAGGGGGCGGGGGCTACACCTTC.